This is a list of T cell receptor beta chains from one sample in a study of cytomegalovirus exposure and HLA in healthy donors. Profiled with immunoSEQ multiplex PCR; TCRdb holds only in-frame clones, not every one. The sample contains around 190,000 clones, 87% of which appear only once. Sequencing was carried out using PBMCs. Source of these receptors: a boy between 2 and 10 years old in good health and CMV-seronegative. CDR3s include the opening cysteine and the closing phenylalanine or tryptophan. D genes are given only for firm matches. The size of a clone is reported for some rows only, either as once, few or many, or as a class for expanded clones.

CDR3 protein: CASTRQERNTIYF; CDR3 DNA: TGTGCCAGTACTAGGCAGGAGCGGAACACCATATATTTT; V gene: TRBV19; D gene: .; J gene: TRBJ1-3; clone size: .
CDR3 protein: CASSLPDVAGGNEQFF; CDR3 DNA: TGCGCCAGCAGCTTGCCGGATGTAGCGGGTGGGAATGAGCAGTTCTTC; V gene: TRBV5-1; D gene: TRBD2; J gene: TRBJ2-1; clone size: .
CDR3 protein: CAWPVRRIREKLFF; CDR3 DNA: TGTGCCTGGCCAGTCAGGAGGATACGTGAAAAACTGTTTTTT; V gene: TRBV30; D gene: .; J gene: TRBJ1-4; clone size: .
CDR3 protein: CASSPRETNTGELFF; CDR3 DNA: TGCGCCAGCAGCCCGCGGGAGACGAACACCGGGGAGCTGTTTTTT; V gene: TRBV5-1; D gene: TRBD2; J gene: TRBJ2-2; clone size: .
CDR3 protein: CASSLQGDPGNTIYF; CDR3 DNA: TGTGCCAGCAGTTTGCAGGGGGATCCTGGAAACACCATATATTTT; V gene: TRBV28; D gene: TRBD1; J gene: TRBJ1-3; clone size: .
CDR3 protein: CASSHRYNQPQHF; CDR3 DNA: TGTGCCAGCAGCCACCGGTACAATCAGCCCCAGCATTTT; V gene: TRBV6-5; D gene: .; J gene: TRBJ1-5; clone size: once
CDR3 protein: CASRDRYNEQFF; CDR3 DNA: TGTGCCAGTAGGGACAGATACAATGAGCAGTTCTTC; V gene: TRBV19; D gene: .; J gene: TRBJ2-1; clone size: .
CDR3 protein: CASSQIFGQAFEQYF; CDR3 DNA: TGCGCCAGCAGCCAAATCTTCGGACAGGCTTTCGAGCAGTACTTC; V gene: TRBV4-1; D gene: TRBD1; J gene: TRBJ2-7; clone size: .
CDR3 protein: CASSKGGQKTTEQYF; CDR3 DNA: TGTGCCAGCAGCAAAGGGGGACAGAAAACTACCGAGCAGTACTTC; V gene: TRBV21-1; D gene: .; J gene: TRBJ2-7; clone size: .
CDR3 protein: CASSIDRGIEAFF; CDR3 DNA: TGTGCCAGTAGTATCGACAGGGGAATCGAAGCTTTCTTT; V gene: TRBV19; D gene: TRBD1; J gene: TRBJ1-1; clone size: few
CDR3 protein: CASREGTSFYEQYF; CDR3 DNA: TGTGCCAGCAGGGAGGGGACTAGCTTTTACGAGCAGTACTTC; V gene: TRBV2; D gene: TRBD2; J gene: TRBJ2-7; clone size: .
CDR3 protein: CASSELALNTEAFF; CDR3 DNA: TGTGCCAGCAGTGAACTGGCCTTGAACACTGAAGCTTTCTTT; V gene: TRBV6-1; D gene: .; J gene: TRBJ1-1; clone size: .
CDR3 protein: CASSVGAGGPTDTQYF; CDR3 DNA: TGTGCCAGCAGCGTAGGGGCGGGAGGGCCCACAGATACGCAGTATTTT; V gene: TRBV9; D gene: TRBD2; J gene: TRBJ2-3; clone size: few
CDR3 protein: CASSGAESYEQYF; CDR3 DNA: TGTGCCAGCAGTGGGGCAGAATCCTACGAGCAGTACTTC; V gene: TRBV6-1; D gene: .; J gene: TRBJ2-7; clone size: once
CDR3 protein: CASRETGGNIYGYTF; CDR3 DNA: TGTGCCAGCAGGGAGACAGGGGGGAACATCTATGGCTACACCTTC; V gene: TRBV6-5; D gene: TRBD1; J gene: TRBJ1-2; clone size: .
CDR3 protein: CASSVTRPGEGSQHF; CDR3 DNA: TGCGCCAGCAGCGTGACTCGACCGGGAGAGGGGTCCCAGCATTTT; V gene: TRBV23-1; D gene: .; J gene: TRBJ1-5; clone size: few
CDR3 protein: CAWETGAGEKLFF; CDR3 DNA: TGTGCCTGGGAGACAGGGGCCGGGGAAAAACTGTTTTTT; V gene: TRBV30; D gene: TRBD1; J gene: TRBJ1-4; clone size: .
CDR3 protein: CASSQEGGTQYF; CDR3 DNA: TGCGCCAGCAGCCAAGAGGGGGGGACCCAGTACTTC; V gene: TRBV4-1; D gene: .; J gene: TRBJ2-5; clone size: .
CDR3 protein: CASADRQDEAFF; CDR3 DNA: TGTGCCTCCGCAGACCGACAGGATGAAGCTTTCTTT; V gene: TRBV19; D gene: .; J gene: TRBJ1-1; clone size: .
CDR3 protein: CASSHLDGDDYEQYF; CDR3 DNA: TGCGCCAGCAGCCACCTGGACGGCGACGACTACGAGCAGTACTTC; V gene: TRBV4-1; D gene: .; J gene: TRBJ2-7; clone size: .
CDR3 protein: CASSDATGAGYEQYF; CDR3 DNA: TGCGCCAGCAGCGACGCAACAGGGGCCGGGTACGAGCAGTACTTC; V gene: TRBV5-1; D gene: TRBD1; J gene: TRBJ2-7; clone size: .
CDR3 protein: CASSLVFGGTGELFF; CDR3 DNA: TGTGCCAGCAGTTTAGTCTTTGGGGGCACGGGGGAGCTGTTTTTT; V gene: TRBV27; D gene: .; J gene: TRBJ2-2; clone size: .
CDR3 protein: CASSLEAGRSYEQYF; CDR3 DNA: TGCGCCAGCAGCTTGGAGGCAGGCCGCTCCTACGAGCAGTACTTC; V gene: TRBV5-1; D gene: .; J gene: TRBJ2-7; clone size: .
CDR3 protein: CASHDRNYGYTF; CDR3 DNA: TGCGCCAGTCACGACAGGAACTATGGCTACACCTTC; V gene: TRBV10-1; D gene: .; J gene: TRBJ1-2; clone size: .